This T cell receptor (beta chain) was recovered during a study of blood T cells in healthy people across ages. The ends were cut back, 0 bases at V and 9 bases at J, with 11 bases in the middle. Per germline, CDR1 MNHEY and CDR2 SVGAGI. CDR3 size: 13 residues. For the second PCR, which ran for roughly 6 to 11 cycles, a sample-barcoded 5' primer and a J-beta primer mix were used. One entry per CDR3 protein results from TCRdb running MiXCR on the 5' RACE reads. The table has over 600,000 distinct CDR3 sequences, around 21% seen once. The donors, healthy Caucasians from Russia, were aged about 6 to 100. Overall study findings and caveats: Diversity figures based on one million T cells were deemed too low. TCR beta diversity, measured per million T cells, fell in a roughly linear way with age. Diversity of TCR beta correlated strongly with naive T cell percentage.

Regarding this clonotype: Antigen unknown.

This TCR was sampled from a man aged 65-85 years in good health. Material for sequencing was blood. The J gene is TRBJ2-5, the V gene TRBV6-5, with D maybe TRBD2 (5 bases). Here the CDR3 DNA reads TGTGCCAGCAGTTACTCATCCCGGACTGCCCAGTACTTC. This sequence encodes CASSYSSRTAQYF.